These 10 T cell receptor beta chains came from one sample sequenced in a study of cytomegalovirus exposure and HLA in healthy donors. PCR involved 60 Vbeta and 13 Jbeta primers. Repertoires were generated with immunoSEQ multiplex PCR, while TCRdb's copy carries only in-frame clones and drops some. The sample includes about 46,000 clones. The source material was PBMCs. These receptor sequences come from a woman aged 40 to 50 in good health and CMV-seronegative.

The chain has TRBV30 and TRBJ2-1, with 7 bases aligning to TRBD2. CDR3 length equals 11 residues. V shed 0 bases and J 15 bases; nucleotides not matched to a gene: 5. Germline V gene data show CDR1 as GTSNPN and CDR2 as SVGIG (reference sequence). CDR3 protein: CAWSVGRESFF. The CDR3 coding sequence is TGTGCCTGGAGTGTGGGGCGGGAGTCGTTCTTC.

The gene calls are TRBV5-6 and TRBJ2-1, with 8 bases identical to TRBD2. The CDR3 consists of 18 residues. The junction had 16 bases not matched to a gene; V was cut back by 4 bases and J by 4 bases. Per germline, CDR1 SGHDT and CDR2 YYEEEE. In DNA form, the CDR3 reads TGTGCCAGCAGCCTAAGGTCAACGGGGACTAGGTGGTACAATGAGCAGTTCTTC. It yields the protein CASSLRSTGTRWYNEQFF.

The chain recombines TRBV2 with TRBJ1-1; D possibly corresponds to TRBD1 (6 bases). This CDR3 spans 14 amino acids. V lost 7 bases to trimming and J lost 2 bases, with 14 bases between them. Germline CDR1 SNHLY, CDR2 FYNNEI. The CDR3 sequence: CASTTDSPNTEAFF. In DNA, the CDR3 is TGTGCCAGCACTACGGACAGCCCCAACACTGAAGCTTTCTTT. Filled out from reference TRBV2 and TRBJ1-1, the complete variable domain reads EPEVTQTPSHQVTQMGQEVILRCVPISNHLYFYWYRQILGQKVEFLVSFYNNEISEKSEIFDDQFSVERPDGSNFTLKIRSTKLEDSAMYFCASTTDSPNTEAFFGQGTRLTVV.

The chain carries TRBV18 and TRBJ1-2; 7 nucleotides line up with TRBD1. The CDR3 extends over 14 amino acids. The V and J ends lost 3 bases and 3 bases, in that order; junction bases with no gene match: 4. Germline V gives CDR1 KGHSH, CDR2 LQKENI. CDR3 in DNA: TGTGCCAGCTCACCCCGGGACAGAGACTATGGCTACACCTTC. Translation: CASSPRDRDYGYTF.

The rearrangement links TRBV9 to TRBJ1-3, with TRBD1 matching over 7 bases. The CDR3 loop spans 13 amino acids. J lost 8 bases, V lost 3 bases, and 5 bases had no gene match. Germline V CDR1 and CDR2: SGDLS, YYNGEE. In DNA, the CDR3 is TGTGCCAGCAGCGGGGACAGCGGAGACACCATATATTTT. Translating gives CASSGDSGDTIYF.

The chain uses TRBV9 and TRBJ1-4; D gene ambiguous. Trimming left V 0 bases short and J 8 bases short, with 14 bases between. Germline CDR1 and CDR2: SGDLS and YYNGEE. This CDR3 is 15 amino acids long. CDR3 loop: CASSVGGGQGEKLFF. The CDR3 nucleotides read TGTGCCAGCAGCGTAGGAGGAGGGCAAGGGGAAAAACTGTTTTTT.

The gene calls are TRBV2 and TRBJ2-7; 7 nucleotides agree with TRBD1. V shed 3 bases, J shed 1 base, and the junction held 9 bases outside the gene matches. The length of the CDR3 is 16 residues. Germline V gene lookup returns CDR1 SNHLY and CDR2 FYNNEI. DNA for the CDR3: TGTGCCAGCAGTGACCCGGGACAGAGACCTTCCTACGAGCAGTACTTC. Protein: CASSDPGQRPSYEQYF.

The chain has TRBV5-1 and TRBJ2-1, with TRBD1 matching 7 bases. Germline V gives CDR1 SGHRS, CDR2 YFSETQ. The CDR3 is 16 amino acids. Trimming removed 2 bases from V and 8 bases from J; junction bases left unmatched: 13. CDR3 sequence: CASSFAGGTYEDEQFF. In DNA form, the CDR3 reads TGCGCCAGCAGCTTCGCAGGGGGTACGTATGAGGATGAGCAGTTCTTC.

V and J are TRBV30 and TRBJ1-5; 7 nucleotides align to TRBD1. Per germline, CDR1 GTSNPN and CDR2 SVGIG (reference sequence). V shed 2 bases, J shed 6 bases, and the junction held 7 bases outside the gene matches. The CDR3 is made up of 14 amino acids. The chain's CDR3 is CAWSRDRVIQPQHF. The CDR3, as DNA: TGTGCCTGGAGTCGAGACAGGGTGATTCAGCCCCAGCATTTT.

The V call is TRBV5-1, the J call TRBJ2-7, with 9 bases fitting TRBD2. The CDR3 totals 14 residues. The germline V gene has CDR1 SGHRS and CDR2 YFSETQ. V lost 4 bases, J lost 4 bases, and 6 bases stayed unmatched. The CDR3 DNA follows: TGCGCCAGCAGCATGGCTAGCGGGAATTACGAGCAGTACTTC. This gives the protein CASSMASGNYEQYF.